This T cell receptor (beta chain) was sequenced during a study of control samples from healthy donors and cancer patients. Per the germline V gene, CDR1 is WSHSY and CDR2 is SAAADI. The CDR3 covers 14 residues. V lost 0 bases, J lost 3 bases, and 2 bases stayed unmatched. Some clones are missing from TCRdb's copy, which holds only in-frame ones; the method was immunoSEQ multiplex PCR. The sample includes about 150,000 clones, 93% of them seen just once. The sequence came from a man in his late teens or twenties in good health. Specimen: blood. V is TRBV10-2 and J is TRBJ2-7; 7 positions match TRBD1. CDR3 loop: CASSESAGGYEQYF. CDR3 DNA: TGCGCCAGCAGTGAGTCGGCAGGGGGCTACGAGCAGTACTTC.